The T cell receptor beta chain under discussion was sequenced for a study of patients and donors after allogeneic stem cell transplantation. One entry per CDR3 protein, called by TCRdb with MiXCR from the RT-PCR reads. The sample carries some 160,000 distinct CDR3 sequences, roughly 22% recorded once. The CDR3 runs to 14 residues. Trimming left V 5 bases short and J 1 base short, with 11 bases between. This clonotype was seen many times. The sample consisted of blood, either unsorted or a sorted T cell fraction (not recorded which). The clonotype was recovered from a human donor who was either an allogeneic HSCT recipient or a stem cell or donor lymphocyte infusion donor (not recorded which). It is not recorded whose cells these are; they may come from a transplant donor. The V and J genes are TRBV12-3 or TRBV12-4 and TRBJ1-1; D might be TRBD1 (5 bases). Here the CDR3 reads CASSQRTGNTEAFF. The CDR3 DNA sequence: TGTGCCAGCAGTCAACGAACAGGGAACACTGAAGCTTTCTTT.